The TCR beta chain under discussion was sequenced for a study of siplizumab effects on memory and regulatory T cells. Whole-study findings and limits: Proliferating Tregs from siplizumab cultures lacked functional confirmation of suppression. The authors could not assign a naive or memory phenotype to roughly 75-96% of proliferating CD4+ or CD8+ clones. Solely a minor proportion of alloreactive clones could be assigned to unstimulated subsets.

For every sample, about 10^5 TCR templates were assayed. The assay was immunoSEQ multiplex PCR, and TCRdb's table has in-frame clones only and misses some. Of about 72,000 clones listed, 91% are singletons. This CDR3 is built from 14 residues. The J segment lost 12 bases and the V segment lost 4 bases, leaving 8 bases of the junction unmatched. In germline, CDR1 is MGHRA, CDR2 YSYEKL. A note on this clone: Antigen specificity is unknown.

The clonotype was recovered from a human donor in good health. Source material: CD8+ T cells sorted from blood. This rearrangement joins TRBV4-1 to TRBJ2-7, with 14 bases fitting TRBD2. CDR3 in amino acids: CASSPGRGTSGRYF. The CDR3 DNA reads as TGCGCCAGCAGCCCAGGCCGGGGGACTAGCGGGAGGTACTTC.